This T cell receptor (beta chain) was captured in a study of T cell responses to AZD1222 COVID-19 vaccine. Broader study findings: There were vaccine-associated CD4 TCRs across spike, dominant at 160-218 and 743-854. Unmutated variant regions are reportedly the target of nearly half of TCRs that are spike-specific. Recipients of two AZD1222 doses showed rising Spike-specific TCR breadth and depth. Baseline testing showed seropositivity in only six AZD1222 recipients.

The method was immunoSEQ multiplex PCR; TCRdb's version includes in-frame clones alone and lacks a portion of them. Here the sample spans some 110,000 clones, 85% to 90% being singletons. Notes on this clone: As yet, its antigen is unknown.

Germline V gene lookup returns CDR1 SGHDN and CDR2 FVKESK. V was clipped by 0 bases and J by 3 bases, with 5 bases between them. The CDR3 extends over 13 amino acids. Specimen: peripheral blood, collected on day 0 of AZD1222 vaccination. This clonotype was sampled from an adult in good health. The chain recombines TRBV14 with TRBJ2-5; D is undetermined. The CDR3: CASSQDNEETQYF. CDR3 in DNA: TGTGCCAGCAGCCAAGATAATGAAGAGACCCAGTACTTC.